A single sample is the source of the 17 T cell receptor beta chains below, sequenced in a study of blood T cell repertoires in COVID-19. Some clones are missing from TCRdb's copy, which holds only in-frame ones; the method was immunoSEQ multiplex PCR. The sample contains 200,000 to 250,000 clones, around 83% of which appear only once. The material sequenced was PBMCs or T cells enriched from blood (not recorded which). These receptors were collected from a woman between 40 and 50 years old who had recovered from COVID-19.

This clone was found once. The chain carries TRBV7-6 and TRBJ2-3; the match to TRBD2 covers 7 bases. The CDR3 runs 15 residues. The J segment lost 0 bases and the V segment lost 2 bases, leaving 2 bases of the junction unmatched. Looked up from germline, CDR1 is SGHVS and CDR2 is FNYEAQ. CDR3 DNA sequence: TGTGCCAGCAGCTTACTAGCGGCTAGCACAGATACGCAGTATTTT. Protein product: CASSLLAASTDTQYF.

The J gene is TRBJ2-2, the V gene TRBV9; 7 bases are shared with TRBD2. Germline CDR1 and CDR2: SGDLS and YYNGEE. V shed 3 bases and J 8 bases; nucleotides not matched to a gene: 7. CDR3 length equals 14 residues. The CDR3 bases are TGTGCCAGCAGCGGGACTAGTCGAACGGGGGAGCTGTTTTTT. Translation gives CASSGTSRTGELFF.

The chain couples TRBV5-1 to TRBJ2-7, with 8 bases matching TRBD1. Per the germline V gene, CDR1 is SGHRS and CDR2 is YFSETQ. The CDR3 loop spans 14 amino acids. J gave up 4 bases and V 0 bases, and 3 bases lay outside the gene matches. CDR3 nucleotides: TGCGCCAGCAGCTTGGACAGGGGGACTTACGAGCAGTACTTC. This codes for CASSLDRGTYEQYF.

This chain uses TRBV28 with TRBJ1-2; tentative D call: TRBD1 (6 bases). The CDR3 covers 17 residues. Per the germline V gene, CDR1 is MDHEN and CDR2 is SYDVKM. Trimming pared 11 bases from V and 4 bases from J, leaving 29 bases between. The DNA of the CDR3 is TGTGCCTCCGACCAGAGGGGAACAGGGTCTGGCGTCTATGGCTACACCTTC. Amino acids: CASDQRGTGSGVYGYTF.

V is TRBV19 and J is TRBJ2-2; D is unresolved. V lost 5 bases and J 0 bases, leaving 16 bases between the germline ends. The CDR3 has 17 amino acids. CDR1 and CDR2 from the germline V gene are LNHDA and SQIVND (reference sequence). The CDR3 nucleotides read TGTGCCAGTAGTTTTCGTCCCCACACAGCGAACACCGGGGAGCTGTTTTTT. Residues: CASSFRPHTANTGELFF.

The chain links TRBV5-4 to TRBJ2-2, with 7 bases identical to TRBD2. Germline V CDR1 and CDR2: SGHNT, YYREEE (reference sequence). This CDR3 contains 16 residues. J was trimmed by 1 base and V by 0 bases; bases with no gene match: 3. The CDR3 region is CASSLDGGRNTGELFF. In nucleotides, the CDR3 is TGTGCCAGCAGCTTGGACGGCGGGAGGAACACCGGGGAGCTGTTTTTT.

The chain links TRBV2 to TRBJ1-1; 11 positions match TRBD1. V shed 4 bases, J shed 5 bases, and the junction held 3 bases outside the gene matches. CDR3 length equals 14 residues. Looked up from germline, CDR1 is SNHLY and CDR2 is FYNNEI. The CDR3 DNA reads as TGTGCCAGCAGTGTAGGGACAGGGGGAACTGAAGCTTTCTTT. Translating gives CASSVGTGGTEAFF.

This clone was recorded once. The rearrangement links TRBV6-5 to TRBJ2-1, with 7 bases that match TRBD2. The CDR3 runs to 12 residues. The germline V gene has CDR1 MNHEY and CDR2 SVGAGI. J gave up 7 bases and V 4 bases, and 1 base lay outside the gene matches. CDR3 sequence reads: CASSSAGNEQFF. Here the CDR3 DNA reads TGTGCCAGCAGTTCAGCGGGGAATGAGCAGTTCTTC.

This clone came up once. This chain connects TRBV5-4 to TRBJ2-1; 12 bases are shared with TRBD2. CDR1 is SGHNT and CDR2 is YYREEE in the germline V gene (reference sequence). V was pared by 4 bases and J by 8 bases, with 7 bases of the junction left unmatched. The CDR3 covers 15 residues. The CDR3 bases are TGTGCCAGCAGCCTAGGGACTAGCGGGTGGTATGAGCAGTTCTTC. Translation gives CASSLGTSGWYEQFF.

This clone was seen more than once but under ten times. J is TRBJ1-2 and V is TRBV7-9; D not resolved. V lost 1 base and J 4 bases, leaving 10 bases between the germline ends. The CDR3 has 14 residues. Germline V gives CDR1 SEHNR, CDR2 FQNEAQ (reference sequence). The chain's CDR3 is CASSLVEPPYGYTF. The CDR3 DNA sequence: TGTGCCAGCAGCTTAGTGGAGCCCCCCTATGGCTACACCTTC.

This clone was seen a few times. The rearrangement links TRBV6-5 to TRBJ2-7, with 8 bases lining up with TRBD1. The CDR3 extends over 13 amino acids. CDR1 and CDR2 (germline): MNHEY, SVGAGI. The V gene end was trimmed by 5 bases and the J gene end by 7 bases; junction bases not matched to a gene: 7. The CDR3 sequence: CASSRRTGWEQYF. CDR3 bases: TGTGCCAGCAGTAGAAGGACAGGGTGGGAGCAGTACTTC.

This chain joins TRBV25-1 and TRBJ1-2; D gene unclear. Germline V gene data show CDR1 as MGHDK and CDR2 as SYGVNS. This CDR3 has 12 residues. Trimming stripped 3 bases from V and 8 bases from J, with 10 bases between. CDR3: CASSENSLGYTF. The CDR3 nucleotides read TGTGCCAGCAGTGAGAACAGTTTAGGCTACACCTTC.

The rearrangement links TRBV11-2 to TRBJ2-2; TRBD2 aligns across 14 bases. Germline CDR1 and CDR2: SGHAT and FQNNGV. Trimming cost V 5 bases and J 5 bases; bases outside gene matches: 4. The CDR3 is 16 residues long. The CDR3 DNA follows: TGTGCCAGCAGCGCAAGACTAGCGGGAGGGACCGGGGAGCTGTTTTTT. This gives the protein CASSARLAGGTGELFF.

The chain employs TRBV5-1 and TRBJ2-3; 15 nucleotides agree with TRBD2. Germline V gene data show CDR1 as SGHRS and CDR2 as YFSETQ. The CDR3 sequence is 17 residues long. V gave up 4 bases and J gave up 3 bases; unmatched junction bases: 6. CDR3 protein: CASSQGLAGGRTDTQYF. The CDR3 coding sequence is TGCGCCAGCAGCCAGGGACTAGCGGGAGGTAGAACAGATACGCAGTATTTT.

CDR3 nucleotide sequence: TGTGCCATCAATGACAGGTTATCCTACAATGAGCAGTTCTTC. Translated, it gives CAINDRLSYNEQFF. This chain connects TRBV10-3 to TRBJ2-1; maybe TRBD1 (6 bases). This CDR3 is built from 14 residues. Germline values: CDR1 ENHRY, CDR2 SYGVKD. The germline V and J ends were trimmed by 7 bases and 1 base, with 11 bases remaining between them.

V gene TRBV27 combines with J gene TRBJ1-3, with D unclear. The germline V gene encodes CDR1 MNHEY and CDR2 SMNVEV (reference sequence). The CDR3 totals 14 residues. The V end was cut by 6 bases, the J end by 0 bases, with 9 bases between. CDR3 coding DNA: TGTGCCAGCAGCAGCGCAACCTCTGGAAACACCATATATTTT. This encodes CASSSATSGNTIYF.

The V call is TRBV5-1, the J call TRBJ1-2; 8 bases align to TRBD1. The ends lost 2 bases at V and 6 bases at J; junction bases unmatched: 9. The CDR3 is made up of 15 amino acids. Germline CDR1 is SGHRS and CDR2 is YFSETQ. CDR3 DNA: TGCGCCAGCAGCTTAGGACAGGGCCAAGGGCATGGCTACACCTTC. The encoded protein is CASSLGQGQGHGYTF.